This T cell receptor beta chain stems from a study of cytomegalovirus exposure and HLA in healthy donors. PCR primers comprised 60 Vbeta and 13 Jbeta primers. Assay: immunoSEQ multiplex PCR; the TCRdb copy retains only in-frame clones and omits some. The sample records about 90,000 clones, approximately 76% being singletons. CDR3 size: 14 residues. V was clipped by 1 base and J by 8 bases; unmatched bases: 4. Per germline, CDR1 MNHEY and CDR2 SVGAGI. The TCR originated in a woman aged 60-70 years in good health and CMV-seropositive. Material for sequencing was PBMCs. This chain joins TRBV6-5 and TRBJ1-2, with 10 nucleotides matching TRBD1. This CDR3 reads CASSYFGTGEGYTF. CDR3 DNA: TGTGCCAGCAGTTACTTCGGGACAGGGGAAGGCTACACCTTC.